The clone carrying this T cell receptor (beta chain) was seen at least ten times. Bone marrow was sampled from every patient at the time of active disease. This sample is drawn from a study of read filtering for tumor transcriptome and immune sequencing. Background on the study: Patients were some 16 male and approximately 14 female, mean age 65.9 years, range about 47 to 85. Whole-transcriptome libraries were prepared after DNase treatment.

The library was built from roughly 400 ng RNA with molecular barcoded adaptors for alpha/delta and beta/gamma chains. One entry per CDR3 protein, called by TCRdb with MiXCR from the reads. The table shows more than 100,000 distinct CDR3 sequences, with approximately 12% occurring only once. The sample was a population of CD138-negative cells sorted from bone marrow. The origin of this receptor is a donor aged 40 or older with multiple myeloma.

This CDR3 reads CSAAKKGQSYGYTF. The CDR3 DNA follows: TGCAGTGCGGCCAAAAAGGGACAGAGCTATGGCTACACCTTC. The rearrangement joins TRBV20-1 to TRBJ1-2; 7 positions match TRBD1. The trim removed 6 bases at V and 4 bases at J, leaving 11 bases unmatched. The CDR3 spans 14 residues. Germline V gene data show CDR1 as DFQATT and CDR2 as SNEGSKA (reference sequence).